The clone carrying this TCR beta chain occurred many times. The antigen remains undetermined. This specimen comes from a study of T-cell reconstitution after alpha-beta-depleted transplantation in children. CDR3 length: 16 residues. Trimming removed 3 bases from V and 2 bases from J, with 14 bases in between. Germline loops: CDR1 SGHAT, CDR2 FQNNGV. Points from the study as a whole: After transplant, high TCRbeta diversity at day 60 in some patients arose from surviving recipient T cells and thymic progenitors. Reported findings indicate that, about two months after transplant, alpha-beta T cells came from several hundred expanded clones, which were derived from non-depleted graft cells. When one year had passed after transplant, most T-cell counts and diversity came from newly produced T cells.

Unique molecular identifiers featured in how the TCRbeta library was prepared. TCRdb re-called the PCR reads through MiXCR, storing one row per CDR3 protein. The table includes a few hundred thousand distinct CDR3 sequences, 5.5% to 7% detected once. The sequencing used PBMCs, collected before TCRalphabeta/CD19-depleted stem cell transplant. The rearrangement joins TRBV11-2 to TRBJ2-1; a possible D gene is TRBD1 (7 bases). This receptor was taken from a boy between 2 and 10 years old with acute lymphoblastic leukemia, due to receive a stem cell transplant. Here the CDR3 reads CASSLAGGFAYNEQFF. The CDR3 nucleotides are TGTGCCAGCAGCTTGGCAGGGGGGTTCGCCTACAATGAGCAGTTCTTC.